Given below is one T cell receptor beta chain in context. Its target is unknown. This entry belongs to a study of post-analysis software for immune sequencing data. As for the study in general: The disease courses spanned relapsing-remitting, secondary progressive and progressive-relapsing forms of multiple sclerosis.

The authors incorporated unique molecular identifiers into the TCR beta cDNA libraries. TCRdb re-analysed the PCR reads in MiXCR, keeping a single row per CDR3 protein. This table holds about 540,000 distinct CDR3 sequences, around a third found once. The study, taken as a whole, reports: Higher frequency in patients than in controls was seen for a handful of TRBV segments, with TRBV5-6, TRBV5-1 and TRBV20-1 among them. By F measure, strong co-clustering occurred among samples prepared in the same batch.

CDR1 is SGHRS and CDR2 is YFSETQ in the germline V gene. The CDR3 runs 15 residues. V lost 1 base and J 5 bases, leaving 14 bases between the germline ends. V usage is TRBV5-1 and J usage is TRBJ2-3, with a tentative D call TRBD1 (5 bases). The sequenced sample was blood. This clonotype originated in a girl aged 2-17 years with multiple sclerosis. Here the CDR3 reads CASSLLGPSGDTQYF. The CDR3 DNA follows: TGCGCCAGCAGCTTGTTGGGGCCCTCAGGAGATACGCAGTATTTT.